This entry lists 15 T cell receptor beta chains sequenced from one sample in a study of tumor-infiltrating lymphocytes in oesophageal squamous cell carcinoma. TCRdb called the PCR reads again in MiXCR, with one record for every CDR3 protein. The data hold around 18,000 distinct CDR3 sequences, with 40% to 55% observed a single time. The specimen was esophageal tumor tissue. These receptors came from a male donor with esophageal squamous cell carcinoma.

This clonotype was seen many times. The rearrangement uses TRBV10-3 and TRBJ1-5; D possibly corresponds to TRBD1 (6 bases). Looked up from germline, CDR1 is ENHRY and CDR2 is SYGVKD. This CDR3 has 15 amino acids. V was trimmed by 5 bases and J by 1 base, leaving 12 bases between them. The CDR3 DNA reads as TGTGCCATCAGTACAGGGCCTCCCAGCAATCAGCCCCAGCATTTT. Protein sequence: CAISTGPPSNQPQHF.

V and J are TRBV7-2 and TRBJ2-3; TRBD2 matches 13 bases. The CDR3 length is 18 residues. The V gene's germline CDR1 is SGHTA and CDR2 FQGNSA. V gave up 5 bases and J gave up 0 bases; unmatched junction bases: 8. This chain's CDR3 is CASSAKLAGGRSTDTQYF. The CDR3, as DNA: TGTGCCAGCAGCGCCAAACTAGCGGGAGGGCGTAGCACAGATACGCAGTATTTT.

This clonotype was seen a handful of times. A much larger clone differs from this one at a single base, so this may be a read error. The DNA of the CDR3 is TGTGCCAGCAGCTTAAGGAGCGGGGGTTACACCGGGGAGCTGTATTTT. Amino acid sequence: CASSLRSGGYTGELYF. This rearrangement joins TRBV11-2 to TRBJ2-5; 8 bases fit TRBD2. This CDR3 has 16 residues. The germline V gene has CDR1 SGHAT and CDR2 FQNNGV.

This clonotype was counted at least ten times. The chain recombines TRBV15 with TRBJ2-7; D remains ambiguous. Looked up from germline, CDR1 is LNHNV and CDR2 is YYDKDF (reference sequence). The CDR3 runs to 14 residues. The germline V and J ends were trimmed by 1 base and 4 bases, with 11 bases remaining between them. The CDR3 here is CATSRGRQEYEQYF. The DNA for the CDR3 is TGTGCCACCAGCAGAGGGCGGCAGGAGTACGAGCAGTACTTC.

CDR3 loop: CATSRPAGVEQFF. The CDR3 coding sequence is TGTGCCACCAGCAGGCCAGCGGGAGTTGAGCAGTTCTTC. The chain uses TRBV15 and TRBJ2-1, with 8 bases identical to TRBD2. Germline trimming cut 3 bases from V and 9 bases from J; bases unmatched to any gene: 4. Per germline, CDR1 LNHNV and CDR2 YYDKDF (reference sequence). CDR3 length equals 13 residues.

This clonotype was recorded only once. The V call is TRBV7-4, the J call TRBJ1-3, with D uncertain. The CDR3 spans 12 residues. V lost 4 bases and J 4 bases, leaving 5 bases between the germline ends. Per germline, CDR1 SGHVT and CDR2 SQSDAQ. The CDR3 DNA sequence: TGTGCCAGCAGCTCCCAAGGAAACACCATATATTTT. Protein product: CASSSQGNTIYF.

The chain carries TRBV6-6 and TRBJ2-7; D might be TRBD1 (6 bases). The J call may be wrong; the DNA end is better matched by TRBJ1-2. The CDR3 consists of 13 residues. Looked up from germline, CDR1 is MNHNY and CDR2 is SVGAGI (reference sequence). CDR3 nucleotides: TGTGCCAGCAGTTACGATGGACAGTATGGCTACACCTTC. It codes for CASSYDGQYGYTF.

The rearrangement joins TRBV12-3 or TRBV12-4 to TRBJ1-1, with D possibly TRBD1 on 6 matching bases. The CDR3 consists of 14 residues. V was cut by 2 bases and J by 5 bases, with 12 bases left in between. The CDR3 DNA is TGTGCCAGCAGTTTAAGCCAGGGGATGACTGAAGCTTTCTTT. Translated, it gives CASSLSQGMTEAFF.

This clonotype was recorded many times. The chain joins TRBV19 to TRBJ1-5; D is unresolved. The CDR3 has 15 residues. V was shortened by 10 bases and J by 5 bases, with 21 bases between the two germline ends. Germline values: CDR1 LNHDA, CDR2 SQIVND (reference sequence). CDR3 sequence reads: CATSLLLDLYQPQHF. DNA of the CDR3: TGTGCCACCTCCCTGTTATTGGACTTATATCAGCCCCAGCATTTT.

This clonotype showed up many times. This chain uses TRBV2 with TRBJ2-5; 9 nucleotides align to TRBD2. V shed 2 bases, J shed 4 bases, and the junction held 8 bases outside the gene matches. This CDR3 has 16 residues. The germline gives CDR1 SNHLY, CDR2 FYNNEI. CDR3 sequence reads: CASSEYSGLAIETQYF. CDR3 coding DNA: TGTGCCAGCAGTGAATATTCGGGACTAGCCATAGAGACCCAGTACTTC.

V is TRBV2 and J is TRBJ2-7; 10 bases are a match to TRBD2. The CDR3 contains 16 residues. With 7 bases clipped from V and 2 bases from J, the junction kept 11 bases outside the gene matches. Germline loops: CDR1 SNHLY, CDR2 FYNNEI. CDR3 in DNA: TGTGCCAGCAAAAGCGGGAGGGCCCTGACCGCCTACGAGCAGTACTTC. Protein: CASKSGRALTAYEQYF. Full variable domain (rest looked up from reference TRBV2 and TRBJ2-7): EPEVTQTPSHQVTQMGQEVILRCVPISNHLYFYWYRQILGQKVEFLVSFYNNEISEKSEIFDDQFSVERPDGSNFTLKIRSTKLEDSAMYFCASKSGRALTAYEQYFGPGTRLTVT.

Only a few counts were recorded for this clonotype. The chain recombines TRBV3-1 with TRBJ2-1; D perhaps matches TRBD1 (5 bases). The CDR3 spans 13 residues. In germline, CDR1 is LGHDT, CDR2 YNNKEL (reference sequence). Trimming removed 2 bases from V and 7 bases from J, with 9 bases in between. CDR3 amino acids: CASSQRGLNEQFF. The DNA of the CDR3 is TGTGCCAGCAGCCAAAGGGGCCTGAATGAGCAGTTCTTC.

There are a few counts of this clonotype. V and J are TRBV24-1 and TRBJ2-3; 13 bases agree with TRBD2. The CDR3 spans 21 residues. Germline values: CDR1 KGHDR, CDR2 SFDVKD. Trimming removed 3 bases from V and 0 bases from J; junction bases left unmatched: 14. The CDR3 DNA follows: TGTGCCACCAGTGATCCCCGGACAGGGGTGGGACTAGCGGGGAGCACAGATACGCAGTATTTT. Protein sequence: CATSDPRTGVGLAGSTDTQYF.

The chain has TRBV7-2 and TRBJ2-7; no clear D. V gave up 1 base and J gave up 8 bases, with 9 bases separating them. The CDR3 has 12 amino acids. Germline V gene data show CDR1 as SGHTA and CDR2 as FQGNSA. CDR3 in DNA: TGTGCCAGCAGCTTAGTGACCCGTAAGCAGTACTTC. Translating gives CASSLVTRKQYF.

Comments on this clonotype: The junction departs from the called germline gene at one end, perhaps through a read error. This rearrangement joins TRBV6-1 to TRBJ2-7, with D tentatively TRBD2 (6 bases). This CDR3 spans 16 amino acids. CDR1 MNHNS and CDR2 SASEGT come from the germline V gene. The CDR3 bases are TGTGCCAGCAGTGAAGGAGGGCGGGGACCCTACTACGAGCAGTACTTT. Residues: CASSEGGRGPYYEQYF.